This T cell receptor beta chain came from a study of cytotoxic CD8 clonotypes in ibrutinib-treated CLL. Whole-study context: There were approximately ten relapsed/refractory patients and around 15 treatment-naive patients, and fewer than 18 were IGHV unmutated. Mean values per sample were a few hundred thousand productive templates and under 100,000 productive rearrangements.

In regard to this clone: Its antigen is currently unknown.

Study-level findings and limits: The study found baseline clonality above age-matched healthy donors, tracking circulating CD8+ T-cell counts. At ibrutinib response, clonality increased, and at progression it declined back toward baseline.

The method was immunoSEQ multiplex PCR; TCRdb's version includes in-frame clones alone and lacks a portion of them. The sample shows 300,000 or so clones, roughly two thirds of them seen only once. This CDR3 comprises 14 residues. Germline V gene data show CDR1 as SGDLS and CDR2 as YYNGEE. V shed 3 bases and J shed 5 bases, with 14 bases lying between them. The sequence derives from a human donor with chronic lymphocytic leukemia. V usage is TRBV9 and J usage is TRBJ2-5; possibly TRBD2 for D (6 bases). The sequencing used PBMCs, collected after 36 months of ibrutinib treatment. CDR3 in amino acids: CASSGGRAGETQYF. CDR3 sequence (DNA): TGTGCCAGCAGCGGGGGACGAGCGGGCGAGACCCAGTACTTC.